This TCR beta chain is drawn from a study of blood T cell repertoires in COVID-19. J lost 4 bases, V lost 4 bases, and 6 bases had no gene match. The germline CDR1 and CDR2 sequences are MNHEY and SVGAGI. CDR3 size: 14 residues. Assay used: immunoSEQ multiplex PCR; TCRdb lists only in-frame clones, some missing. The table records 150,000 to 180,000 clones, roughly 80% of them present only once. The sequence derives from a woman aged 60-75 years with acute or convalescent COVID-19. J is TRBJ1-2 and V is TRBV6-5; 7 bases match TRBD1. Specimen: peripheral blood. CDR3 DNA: TGTGCCAGCAGTTTAAACAGGGGCATCTATGGCTACACCTTC. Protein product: CASSLNRGIYGYTF.